A selection of T cell receptor beta chains follows, all from one sample in a study of T cell responses to AZD1222 COVID-19 vaccine. Sequencing used immunoSEQ multiplex PCR; TCRdb keeps in-frame clones, though not all of them. The sample lists 100,000 to 140,000 clones, around 91% seen once, with around 20% in the top ten. Here the sequenced sample was peripheral blood, taken on day 0 of AZD1222 vaccination. The receptors originated from an adult in good health. Each CDR3 is given with its conserved first and last residue. Fields, in order: D gene, clone size, V gene, J gene, CDR3 DNA, CDR3 protein. D genes are given only for firm matches. Clone size, where shown, is once, few, many, or a class for clones that have expanded.

>.|.|TRBV14|TRBJ1-3
TGTGCCAGCAGTCTACAGGGTATGGCTGGAAACACCATATATTTT
CASSLQGMAGNTIYF
>.|once|TRBV29-1|TRBJ1-4
TGCAGCGGAGGAGAAGCAACTAATGAAAAACTGTTTTTT
CSGGEATNEKLFF
>.|.|TRBV2|TRBJ2-7
TGTGCCAGCACCCAGGGTGGAGGGCGATCCTACGAGCAGTACTTC
CASTQGGGRSYEQYF
>.|.|TRBV4-2|TRBJ2-1
TGTGCCAGCAGCCAAGATCCGGGGAGGCGGGACGAGCAGTTCTTC
CASSQDPGRRDEQFF
>.|.|TRBV10-3|TRBJ1-5
TGTGCCATCAGTCTTGACGGATTGGCAAGCCAGCCCCAGCATTTT
CAISLDGLASQPQHF
>.|.|TRBV6-5|TRBJ1-2
TGTGCCAGCAGTTACGGCGGCCGTTTCTATGGCTACACCTTC
CASSYGGRFYGYTF
>.|.|TRBV6-2/TRBV6-3|TRBJ1-5
TGTGCCAGCAGTTATCTATCGACCAACACTCAGCATTTT
CASSYLSTNTQHF
>.|.|TRBV9|TRBJ2-6
TGTGCCAGCGGGGCGGTTGGGGCCAACGTCCTGACTTTC
CASGAVGANVLTF
>.|.|TRBV23-1|TRBJ1-1
TGCGCCAGCGATCGAAGTGGAACTGAAGCTTTCTTT
CASDRSGTEAFF
>TRBD2|.|TRBV11-2|TRBJ2-3
TGTGCCAGCAGCTGGAGACTAGCGGGGGGGGATACGCAGTATTTT
CASSWRLAGGDTQYF
>TRBD1|.|TRBV5-1|TRBJ1-1
TGCGCCAGCAGCTTGGTGGGACAGGGCTTGAACACTGAAGCTTTCTTT
CASSLVGQGLNTEAFF
>TRBD1|.|TRBV6-4|TRBJ1-2
TGTGCCAGCAGTGCCTTCGAAGGGACAGGGGACGGGGTCAGCTACACCTTC
CASSAFEGTGDGVSYTF
>TRBD2|.|TRBV5-6|TRBJ2-2
TGTGCCAGCAGCCCGAACGGCGGGGGGAACACCGGGGAGCTGTTTTTT
CASSPNGGGNTGELFF
>TRBD1|.|TRBV6-5|TRBJ2-1
TGTGCCAGCAGTTCCGGGACAGGGGGTTGGAGTGAGCAGTTCTTC
CASSSGTGGWSEQFF
>.|.|TRBV7-8|TRBJ1-5
TGTGCCAGCAGCTTAGCGGGGGGGGGAAGCGGTCAGCCCCAGCATTTT
CASSLAGGGSGQPQHF
>TRBD1|once|TRBV6-5|TRBJ2-5
TGTGCCAGCGCCTGGGGACAGGGCCAAGAGACCCAGTACTTC
CASAWGQGQETQYF
>TRBD1|.|TRBV9|TRBJ2-2
TGTGCCAGCAAAACAGGGGATAGGACCGGGGAGCTGTTTTTT
CASKTGDRTGELFF
>.|.|TRBV11-2|TRBJ1-1
TGTGCCAGCAGCTTACGCCCTGGGAACACTGAAGCTTTCTTT
CASSLRPGNTEAFF
>.|.|TRBV21-1|TRBJ1-1
TGTGCCAGCATAGGAGGATACACTGAAGCTTTCTTT
CASIGGYTEAFF
>.|once|TRBV15|TRBJ2-7
TGTGCCACCAGCAGAGGCCTCTCAGGGGACTACGAGCAGTACTTC
CATSRGLSGDYEQYF
>.|.|TRBV5-4|TRBJ2-5
TGTGCCAGCAGCTACTACTACCAAGAGACCCAGTACTTC
CASSYYYQETQYF
>.|once|TRBV7-6|TRBJ2-1
TGTGCCAGCAGCTTAACAGGGACCTACAATGAGCAGTTCTTC
CASSLTGTYNEQFF
>TRBD2|.|TRBV4-1|TRBJ2-7
TGCGCCAGCAGCCAAGATCGTGGAATCGGGGGGATCGAGCAGTACTTC
CASSQDRGIGGIEQYF
>.|.|TRBV5-1|TRBJ2-1
TGCGCCAGCAGCTCCCCCTTTGCCCCCGGGACATTGGGCTACAATGAGCAGTTCTTC
CASSSPFAPGTLGYNEQFF
>.|.|TRBV5-6|TRBJ2-3
TGTGCCAGCAGCTTGGCAGATGGGGGGACAGATACGCAGTATTTT
CASSLADGGTDTQYF
>.|.|TRBV12-3/TRBV12-4|TRBJ2-2
TGTGCCAGCAGTCAGGTGAACACCGGGGAGCTGTTTTTT
CASSQVNTGELFF
>.|.|TRBV21-1|TRBJ2-1
TGTGCCAGCAGCTCGGGGGGGACCCCCAATGAGCAGTTCTTC
CASSSGGTPNEQFF
>.|once|TRBV20-1|TRBJ2-3
TGCAGTGCTAGAGTTGGAGATACGCAGTATTTT
CSARVGDTQYF
>.|.|TRBV7-2|TRBJ1-2
TGTGCCAGCAGCACCCAACCATCGGGCGGCTACACCTTC
CASSTQPSGGYTF
>.|.|TRBV7-2|TRBJ2-5
TGTGCCAGCAGCTTAGTGGCCAGGGAGACCCAGTACTTC
CASSLVARETQYF
>TRBD1|.|TRBV16|TRBJ1-2
TGTGCCAGCAGCCAATATCGGGACAGCCCTATCTATGGCTACACCTTC
CASSQYRDSPIYGYTF
>TRBD1|.|TRBV2|TRBJ2-1
TGTGCCAGCAGTGAAGTGGGAGAGGGGGCGAGGAATGAGCAGTTCTTC
CASSEVGEGARNEQFF
>TRBD1|.|TRBV12-5|TRBJ1-5
TGTGCTAGTGGTCAGACAGGACAGGGGGCTTCTCAGCCCCAGCATTTT
CASGQTGQGASQPQHF
>.|.|TRBV15|TRBJ1-2
TGTGCCACCAGCAGAGATCGTACTGACTATGGCTACACCTTC
CATSRDRTDYGYTF
>TRBD2|.|TRBV19|TRBJ2-3
TGTGCCAGTAGTACCTTGGGACTAGAAAGCACAGATACGCAGTATTTT
CASSTLGLESTDTQYF
>TRBD1|.|TRBV9|TRBJ2-7
TGTGCCAGCAGCGTCGGACAGGGTACTTACTACGAGCAGTACTTC
CASSVGQGTYYEQYF
>.|few|TRBV27|TRBJ2-2
TGTGCCAGCACCTCCGGGGGACTGACCGGGGAGCTGTTTTTT
CASTSGGLTGELFF
>.|.|TRBV2|TRBJ1-5
TGTGCCAGCAGTGATGCAGGATACCCCTACTCGGCCCAGCATTTT
CASSDAGYPYSAQHF
>.|.|TRBV12-3/TRBV12-4|TRBJ1-1
TGTGCCAGCAGTCGGACCCGCAACACTGAAGCTTTCTTT
CASSRTRNTEAFF
>TRBD1|.|TRBV6-6|TRBJ1-2
TGTGCCAGCAGTTACAGTCGGACAGGGTATAAGGGCTACACCTTC
CASSYSRTGYKGYTF
>TRBD1|once|TRBV18|TRBJ1-2
TGTGCCAGCTCCGGCGGGACAGCTACAAGTCATGGCTACACCTTC
CASSGGTATSHGYTF
>.|few|TRBV7-2|TRBJ2-2
TGTGCCAGCAGCTTAGGGGGGGACGCCGGGGAGCTGTTTTTT
CASSLGGDAGELFF
>.|.|TRBV28|TRBJ1-5
TGTGCCAGCAGGGATGGGGGGCGAAATCAGCCCCAGCATTTT
CASRDGGRNQPQHF
>TRBD2|.|TRBV19|TRBJ2-3
TGTGCCAGTAGTATTAGACTAGCGGGGAGAAACACAGATACGCAGTATTTT
CASSIRLAGRNTDTQYF
>.|.|TRBV12-5|TRBJ1-1
TGTGCTAGTGCCCTCGACGTCGGAAGCACTGAAGCTTTCTTT
CASALDVGSTEAFF
>.|.|TRBV11-2|TRBJ1-5
TGTGCCAGCAGCTTAGAACGGAACAATCAGCCCCAGCATTTT
CASSLERNNQPQHF
>.|.|TRBV15|TRBJ1-6
TGTGCCACCAGCCCCAACCCCCAGGGTCGGTATAATTCACCCCTCCACTTT
CATSPNPQGRYNSPLHF
>.|once|TRBV5-5|TRBJ2-7
TGTGCCAGCAGCTTTTTACCGGGGGCCTACGAGCAGTACTTC
CASSFLPGAYEQYF
>TRBD1|.|TRBV7-9|TRBJ1-3
TGTGCCAGCAGCCAGAGACAGGGGAGTGAAAACACCATATATTTT
CASSQRQGSENTIYF
>.|.|TRBV28|TRBJ1-2
TGTGCCAGCGCCCTGGGGGGCGGGGGGCTAACTAACTATGGCTACACCTTC
CASALGGGGLTNYGYTF
>.|.|TRBV29-1|TRBJ2-1
TGCAGTCACCCTTCTACAGGGTCCTACAATGAGCAGTTCTTC
CSHPSTGSYNEQFF